Below, 22 T cell receptor beta chains from the same sample are listed, as sequenced in a study of shared T cell receptors in the human thymus. This table comes from immunoSEQ multiplex PCR, and its TCRdb copy is limited to in-frame clones, with some not included. The profile covers about 660,000 clones, with 70% to 90% appearing a single time and around 0.0099% taken by the ten largest. This same sample was also part of a study on human thymus T cells.

Sample: thymocytes. The receptors derive from a boy younger than two with a congenital heart defect.

This clone came up a few times. The gene calls are TRBV27 and TRBJ2-5; TRBD1 aligns across 9 bases. The J call may not be correct, given that the DNA end is closer to TRBJ2-7. The V gene's germline CDR1 is MNHEY and CDR2 SMNVEV (reference sequence). The CDR3 has 14 amino acids. The CDR3 here is CASSSRQGAYEQYF. DNA of the CDR3: TGTGCCAGCAGTTCTCGACAGGGGGCCTACGAGCAGTACTTC.

The chain links TRBV4-1 to TRBJ2-1; D may be TRBD2 (5 bases). Germline assignment: CDR1 MGHRA and CDR2 YSYEKL. The CDR3 extends over 17 amino acids. Trimming took off 0 bases at V and 4 bases at J, with 16 bases between the two ends. The CDR3 loop reads CASSQEGRRQVYNEQFF. CDR3 sequence (DNA): TGCGCCAGCAGCCAAGAAGGAAGGAGGCAGGTGTACAATGAGCAGTTCTTC.

The CDR3 reads CASSRGLAGRGGNTGELFF. The CDR3 bases are TGTGCCAGCAGCCGGGGACTAGCGGGAAGGGGAGGCAACACCGGGGAGCTGTTTTTT. The chain carries TRBV27 and TRBJ2-2, with 13 nucleotides matching TRBD2. The CDR3 is 19 residues long. V lost 6 bases, J lost 2 bases, and 12 bases stayed unmatched. Germline CDR1 is MNHEY and CDR2 is SMNVEV (reference sequence).

The rearrangement uses TRBV5-1 and TRBJ2-1; TRBD2 is a possible D gene (6 bases). This CDR3 has 17 amino acids. CDR1 SGHRS and CDR2 YFSETQ come from the germline V gene. Trimming cost V 0 bases and J 0 bases, with 13 bases left between them. This chain's CDR3 is CASSLAVDGGSYNEQFF. Written as DNA, the CDR3 is TGCGCCAGCAGCTTGGCCGTGGACGGGGGCTCCTACAATGAGCAGTTCTTC.

This chain joins TRBV15 and TRBJ1-1, with D possibly being TRBD1 (6 bases). Trimming pared 0 bases from V and 0 bases from J, leaving 8 bases between. The CDR3 is 15 residues long. Germline V gene lookup returns CDR1 LNHNV and CDR2 YYDKDF (reference sequence). For the CDR3, the DNA is TGTGCCACCAGCAGAGAGACAGGCTTGAACACTGAAGCTTTCTTT. It translates to CATSRETGLNTEAFF.

The rearrangement links TRBV5-1 to TRBJ2-2; 11 bases agree with TRBD2. The V segment lost 4 bases and the J segment 8 bases; nucleotides outside the gene matches: 7. The CDR3 has 15 amino acids. Germline values: CDR1 SGHRS, CDR2 YFSETQ. CDR3 in DNA: TGCGCCAGCAGCGTGGACCTAGCGGGAGGAGGGGAGCTGTTTTTT. It encodes CASSVDLAGGGELFF.

The chain carries TRBV25-1 and TRBJ2-1, with TRBD2 identical over 7 bases. CDR3 length: 12 residues. V dropped 1 base and J dropped 13; count of bases not matched to a gene: 4. Germline-derived CDR1 and CDR2 are MGHDK and SYGVNS. This CDR3 is CASSESAGRQFF. The DNA of the CDR3 is TGTGCCAGCAGTGAATCAGCGGGGAGACAGTTCTTC.

The rearrangement uses TRBV6-5 and TRBJ2-3; 7 bases match TRBD1. Germline assignment: CDR1 MNHEY and CDR2 SVGAGI. The CDR3 loop spans 12 amino acids. The CDR3 spells CASSGQTDTQYF. CDR3 nucleotide sequence: TGTGCGAGCTCGGGACAGACAGATACGCAGTATTTT.

The chain recombines TRBV9 with TRBJ2-7; 12 bases are a match to TRBD2. The CDR3 runs to 20 residues. CDR1 is SGDLS, CDR2 YYNGEE, per germline. V lost 2 bases to trimming and J lost 4 bases; unmatched junction nucleotides: 19. CDR3 amino acids: CASSVLPGLAGAGFGYEQYF. The DNA for the CDR3 is TGTGCCAGCAGCGTCCTCCCGGGACTAGCGGGTGCTGGGTTTGGATACGAGCAGTACTTC.

This chain links TRBV4-3 with TRBJ2-1, with 7 bases matching TRBD1. This CDR3 spans 15 amino acids. Germline-derived CDR1 and CDR2 are LGHNA and YSLEER. V gave up 3 bases and J gave up 5 bases; unmatched junction bases: 7. The CDR3 bases are TGCGCCAGCAGCCACCACAGGGGAAACCACAATGAGCAGTTCTTC. It specifies CASSHHRGNHNEQFF.

The chain links TRBV7-9 to TRBJ2-7; the D is unclear. The CDR3 totals 11 residues. Germline V gene data show CDR1 as SEHNR and CDR2 as FQNEAQ (reference sequence). V was shortened by 5 bases and J by 2 bases, with 4 bases between the two germline ends. The CDR3, as DNA: TGTGCCAGCAGCCTAACCTACGAGCAGTACTTC. Protein sequence: CASSLTYEQYF.

This chain links TRBV6-4 with TRBJ2-3; D may be TRBD1 (5 bases). The germline V gene encodes CDR1 MRHNA and CDR2 SNTAGT. V gave up 6 bases and J gave up 1 base, with 14 bases separating them. The CDR3 is made up of 15 amino acids. The CDR3: CASRASWGGTDTQYF. The CDR3 DNA is TGTGCCAGCAGGGCCTCGTGGGGCGGCACAGATACGCAGTATTTT.

This clone was seen more than once but under ten times. The chain joins TRBV4-3 to TRBJ2-5; 10 positions match TRBD1. This CDR3 contains 17 residues. V dropped 3 bases and J dropped 5; count of bases not matched to a gene: 12. In germline, CDR1 is LGHNA, CDR2 YSLEER. CDR3 protein: CASSQGADRGKQETQYF. The CDR3 DNA sequence: TGCGCCAGCAGCCAGGGGGCGGACAGGGGGAAACAGGAGACCCAGTACTTC.

V is TRBV4-1 and J is TRBJ2-2; a possible D gene is TRBD2 (6 bases). CDR1 and CDR2 from the germline V gene are MGHRA and YSYEKL. V lost 1 base, J lost 4 bases, and 10 bases lay in between. The CDR3 covers 15 residues. In nucleotides, the CDR3 is TGCGCCAGCAGCCAAGGTCGGGAGTCCACCGGGGAGCTGTTTTTT. It encodes CASSQGRESTGELFF.

The rearrangement uses TRBV9 and TRBJ2-3; TRBD2 matches at 13 bases. J gave up 5 bases and V 4 bases, and 16 bases lay outside the gene matches. Germline values: CDR1 SGDLS, CDR2 YYNGEE. This CDR3 spans 19 amino acids. CDR3 DNA sequence: TGTGCCAGCAGCCCCCACTATGGGGGGACTAGCGGGACCGGAGATACGCAGTATTTT. Translating gives CASSPHYGGTSGTGDTQYF.

The genes are TRBV5-1 and TRBJ2-1; TRBD2 agrees at 7 bases. The ends lost 8 bases at V and 0 bases at J; junction bases unmatched: 8. Germline CDR1 and CDR2: SGHRS and YFSETQ. This CDR3 is 15 amino acids long. CDR3 bases: TGCGCCAGTACAAAGCGGACTAGCTCCTACAATGAGCAGTTCTTC. Protein: CASTKRTSSYNEQFF.

This CDR3 reads CASSLFVAGRSYNEQFF. The CDR3 DNA follows: TGTGCCAGCTCACTATTCGTAGCGGGAAGGTCCTACAATGAGCAGTTCTTC. The V gene is TRBV18, the J gene TRBJ2-1, with TRBD2 matching 8 bases. Germline V gives CDR1 KGHSH, CDR2 LQKENI. The CDR3 has 17 residues. V lost 4 bases, J lost 1 base, and 9 bases stayed unmatched.

For the CDR3, the DNA is TGTGCCAGCAGCTGTTCGAGACAAGGGGCAACAGATACGCAGTATTTT. It specifies CASSCSRQGATDTQYF. The chain links TRBV5-8 to TRBJ2-3, with D possibly matching TRBD1 (5 bases). The germline V and J ends were trimmed by 3 bases and 3 bases, with 17 bases remaining between them. This CDR3 spans 16 amino acids. In germline, CDR1 is SGHTS, CDR2 YDEGEE.

In nucleotides, the CDR3 is TGCAGCGTAACGACAGGGGCCTACGAGCAGTACTTC. The encoded protein is CSVTTGAYEQYF. This chain uses TRBV29-1 with TRBJ2-7; 8 bases match TRBD1. V lost 6 bases and J lost 2; bases outside the gene matches: 3. Germline CDR1 SQVTM, CDR2 ANQGSEA. CDR3 size: 12 residues.

CDR3 bases: TGCGCCAGCAGCCAAGATCTGGCGGGGGAGGCCTACGAGCAGTACTTC. Translating gives CASSQDLAGEAYEQYF. V usage is TRBV4-3 and J usage is TRBJ2-7; 7 nucleotides match TRBD2. This CDR3 comprises 16 residues. Germline assignment: CDR1 LGHNA and CDR2 YSLEER. The trim removed 0 bases at V and 2 bases at J, leaving 7 bases unmatched.

The rearrangement links TRBV14 to TRBJ2-7, with TRBD1 identical over 10 bases. V was pared by 1 base and J by 2 bases, with 2 bases of the junction left unmatched. Per germline, CDR1 SGHDN and CDR2 FVKESK. CDR3 length equals 15 residues. The chain's CDR3 is CASSQAGTGAYEQYF. Here the CDR3 DNA reads TGTGCCAGCAGCCAAGCCGGGACAGGGGCCTACGAGCAGTACTTC.

This clone was observed a single time. The chain combines TRBV27 with TRBJ2-7; 8 positions agree with TRBD2. Trimming removed 2 bases from V and 2 bases from J; junction bases left unmatched: 11. The CDR3 is 17 residues long. CDR1 and CDR2 from the germline V gene are MNHEY and SMNVEV (reference sequence). The chain's CDR3 is CASSLVPGTRFAYEQYF. As DNA, the CDR3 is TGTGCCAGCAGTTTAGTCCCCGGGACTAGGTTCGCCTACGAGCAGTACTTC.